These 30 T cell receptor beta chains originate from one sample sequenced in a study of cytomegalovirus exposure and HLA in healthy donors. The PCR made use of 60 Vbeta and 13 Jbeta primers. The table came from immunoSEQ multiplex PCR; TCRdb's copy has only in-frame clones and leaves some out. The data contain around 91,000 clones, approximately 84% of them seen just once; the ten biggest clones take up under 2.5%. Specimen: PBMCs. The receptors shown here come from a man aged 18 to 30 in good health and CMV-seronegative.

The chain links TRBV29-1 to TRBJ2-1; tentatively, D is TRBD2 (6 bases). V lost 4 bases, J lost 0 bases, and 10 bases lay in between. CDR3 length equals 14 residues. Per the germline V gene, CDR1 is SQVTM and CDR2 is ANQGSEA. The CDR3 coding sequence is TGCAGCGTTGTAGCGGCGAGCTCCTACAATGAGCAGTTCTTC. Translated: CSVVAASSYNEQFF.

V gene TRBV6-1 combines with J gene TRBJ2-7; D unresolved. The V end lost 5 bases, the J end lost 3 bases, and 8 bases lay between the germline ends. The germline V gene encodes CDR1 MNHNS and CDR2 SASEGT. This CDR3 has 12 amino acids. CDR3 sequence reads: CASSRLNYEQYF. CDR3 sequence (DNA): TGTGCCAGCAGTAGACTGAACTACGAGCAGTACTTC.

The rearrangement links TRBV29-1 to TRBJ1-4, with D unclear. This CDR3 has 13 amino acids. The V and J ends lost 4 bases and 4 bases respectively, with 10 bases between them. Per germline, CDR1 SQVTM and CDR2 ANQGSEA. The CDR3 DNA sequence: TGCAGCGTTGCTACGGGAAATAATGAAAAACTGTTTTTT. This gives the protein CSVATGNNEKLFF.

This clone was observed once. The V and J genes are TRBV19 and TRBJ1-1; TRBD1 is a possible D gene (5 bases). The CDR3 covers 17 residues. CDR1 is LNHDA and CDR2 is SQIVND in the germline V gene (reference sequence). V shed 1 base and J shed 0 bases, with 15 bases lying between them. This CDR3 is CASSIVTGLSLNTEAFF. The CDR3 region has the DNA TGTGCCAGTAGTATAGTCACAGGCTTATCTTTGAACACTGAAGCTTTCTTT. Looking up the rest from reference TRBV19 and TRBJ1-1 gives the full variable domain: DGGITQSPKYLFRKEGQNVTLSCEQNLNHDAMYWYRQDPGQGLRLIYYSQIVNDFQKGDIAEGYSVSREKKESFPLTVTSAQKNPTAFYLCASSIVTGLSLNTEAFFGQGTRLTVV.

The CDR3 spells CASRNGIYNEQFF. CDR3 DNA sequence: TGTGCCAGCAGGAACGGGATCTACAATGAGCAGTTCTTC. This sequence joins TRBV6-1 and TRBJ2-1; D might be TRBD2 (5 bases). V lost 6 bases to trimming and J lost 3 bases, with 9 bases between them. This CDR3 is built from 13 residues. Germline CDR1 reads MNHNS; CDR2 reads SASEGT.

This clone has only one observation. The gene calls are TRBV7-8 and TRBJ2-3; D remains ambiguous. CDR3 length: 16 residues. Germline loops: CDR1 SGHVS, CDR2 FQNEAQ. Trimming cost V 4 bases and J 2 bases, with 16 bases left between them. For the CDR3, the DNA is TGTGCCAGCAGCTCCCGTCAGGCCATCTTCACAGATACGCAGTATTTT. Translated: CASSSRQAIFTDTQYF.

Concerning this clone itself: Other DNA sequences in the same sample also yield this CDR3. CDR3 DNA sequence: TGTGCCAGCAGTCCGGGACAGAGCTCCTACGAGCAGTACTTC. Protein: CASSPGQSSYEQYF. V usage is TRBV7-9 and J usage is TRBJ2-7, with 7 bases that match TRBD1. The ends lost 6 bases at V and 0 bases at J; junction bases unmatched: 5. The CDR3 has 14 residues. Germline CDR1 and CDR2: SEHNR and FQNEAQ (reference sequence). Based on the CDR3 plus reference TRBV7-9 and TRBJ2-7, the full variable domain is DTGVSQNPRHKITKRGQNVTFRCDPISEHNRLYWYRQTLGQGPEFLTYFQNEAQLEKSRLLSDRFSAERPKGSFSTLEIQRTEQGDSAMYLCASSPGQSSYEQYFGPGTRLTVT.

The chain links TRBV14 to TRBJ2-1; 7 bases are a match to TRBD1. The germline V gene has CDR1 SGHDN and CDR2 FVKESK. J gave up 0 bases and V 6 bases, and 2 bases lay outside the gene matches. This CDR3 is built from 14 residues. CDR3 loop: CASRDRDSYNEQFF. The DNA for the CDR3 is TGTGCCAGCAGAGACAGGGACTCCTACAATGAGCAGTTCTTC. The full variable domain, completed using reference TRBV14 and TRBJ2-1, is EAGVTQFPSHSVIEKGQTVTLRCDPISGHDNLYWYRRVMGKEIKFLLHFVKESKQDESGMPNNRFLAERTGGTYSTLKVQPAELEDSGVYFCASRDRDSYNEQFFGPGTRLTVL.

The V gene is TRBV6-5, the J gene TRBJ2-7; 10 bases fit TRBD1. Germline trimming cut 6 bases from V and 4 bases from J; bases unmatched to any gene: 6. In germline, CDR1 is MNHEY, CDR2 SVGAGI. This CDR3 is built from 14 residues. The DNA for the CDR3 is TGTGCCAGCAGAAAACCGGGACAGGGGTACGAGCAGTACTTC. This encodes CASRKPGQGYEQYF.

J is TRBJ2-6 and V is TRBV11-2; 7 positions agree with TRBD2. V trimming: 7 bases; J trimming: 0 bases; junction bases outside the gene matches: 6. The CDR3 has 16 amino acids. Germline CDR1 reads SGHAT; CDR2 reads FQNNGV. The CDR3 loop is CASTWGGSSGANVLTF. CDR3 nucleotides: TGTGCCAGCACCTGGGGGGGGAGCTCTGGGGCCAACGTCCTGACTTTC.

CDR3 in DNA: TGTGCCTGGATGTCGCGGGACCCCGGGGATAGTGGGACCCAGTACTTC. Protein: CAWMSRDPGDSGTQYF. V is TRBV30 and J is TRBJ2-5; the D gene is possibly TRBD2 (6 bases). In germline, CDR1 is GTSNPN, CDR2 SVGIG (reference sequence). Trimming pared 4 bases from V and 7 bases from J, leaving 25 bases between. This CDR3 has 16 residues.

The rearrangement uses TRBV4-1 and TRBJ1-2; 8 bases agree with TRBD1. Germline CDR1 MGHRA, CDR2 YSYEKL. This CDR3 is built from 16 residues. After removal of 0 bases from V and 7 bases from J, the junction contained 10 bases not matched to a gene. CDR3 DNA: TGCGCCAGCAGCCAAGATCACGACACAGGGGGAGGTGGCTACACCTTC. This translates into CASSQDHDTGGGGYTF.

CDR3 coding DNA: TGTGCCAGCAGAAAGCGGGGAGGGCTAGGCGAGCAGTACTTC. This gives the protein CASRKRGGLGEQYF. The chain has TRBV27 and TRBJ2-7; 7 positions agree with TRBD2. Germline V CDR1 and CDR2: MNHEY, SMNVEV (reference sequence). The CDR3 covers 14 residues. The ends lost 6 bases at V and 6 bases at J; junction bases unmatched: 11.

The gene calls are TRBV5-4 and TRBJ2-7; D possibly corresponds to TRBD2 (7 bases). The germline V and J ends were trimmed by 6 bases and 0 bases, with 19 bases remaining between them. CDR1 and CDR2 (germline): SGHNT, YYREEE (reference sequence). The CDR3 is 16 amino acids. The CDR3 is CASTQGGAPSSYEQYF. The CDR3, as DNA: TGTGCCAGCACCCAAGGGGGGGCCCCCAGCTCCTACGAGCAGTACTTC.

The chain recombines TRBV27 with TRBJ1-2; possible D gene TRBD1, 6 bases. Germline-derived CDR1 and CDR2 are MNHEY and SMNVEV (reference sequence). CDR3 size: 13 residues. Trimming removed 5 bases at V and 8 bases at J, with 15 bases between. DNA of the CDR3: TGTGCCAGCAGTGCCCGGGCAGGGGTCGGCTACACCTTC. Protein product: CASSARAGVGYTF.

This chain joins TRBV27 and TRBJ1-5, with D maybe TRBD1 (6 bases). Germline CDR1 MNHEY, CDR2 SMNVEV (reference sequence). The CDR3 is 17 amino acids. Trimming left V 6 bases short and J 3 bases short, with 21 bases between. The CDR3 spells CASRPLRPGQINQPQHF. For the CDR3, the DNA is TGTGCCAGCAGACCCCTCCGGCCCGGACAGATCAATCAGCCCCAGCATTTT.

J is TRBJ1-1 and V is TRBV11-2, with 7 bases lining up with TRBD1. V lost 6 bases and J lost 11; bases outside the gene matches: 9. Germline CDR1 reads SGHAT; CDR2 reads FQNNGV. The CDR3 is 12 amino acids. CDR3 protein: CASSWDSRWAFF. Here the CDR3 DNA reads TGTGCCAGCAGTTGGGACAGCCGGTGGGCTTTCTTT.

This clone has just one count. The chain recombines TRBV5-3 with TRBJ1-5, with D perhaps matching TRBD1 (6 bases). TRBV5-3 is identified as an open reading frame with a role that is uncertain. Between the trimmed V and J ends, which lost 0 bases and 0 bases, there was a span of 13 bases. The CDR3 consists of 17 residues. CDR3 coding DNA: TGTGCCAGAAGCTTGGCAGGGGCCCGATATAGCAATCAGCCCCAGCATTTT. Amino acid sequence: CARSLAGARYSNQPQHF.

The rearrangement uses TRBV9 and TRBJ2-4; D is possibly TRBD2 (5 bases). V dropped 0 bases and J dropped 11 bases, with 12 bases sitting between them. CDR1 and CDR2 from the germline V gene are SGDLS and YYNGEE. This CDR3 is built from 13 residues. This chain's CDR3 is CASSVGLEAVQYF. Written as DNA, the CDR3 is TGTGCCAGCAGCGTAGGACTGGAGGCAGTTCAGTACTTC.

The chain joins TRBV28 to TRBJ1-1; 11 nucleotides agree with TRBD1. V dropped 3 bases and J dropped 0; count of bases not matched to a gene: 6. This CDR3 comprises 17 residues. From germline, CDR1 is MDHEN and CDR2 SYDVKM. The CDR3 here is CASSLSGTGGMNTEAFF. For the CDR3, the DNA is TGTGCCAGCAGTTTGTCCGGGACAGGGGGTATGAACACTGAAGCTTTCTTT.

The rearrangement links TRBV5-7 to TRBJ2-7; D is ambiguous. TRBV5-7 is an ORF; its function is uncertain. Trimming pared 0 bases from V and 3 bases from J, leaving 10 bases between. The CDR3 is 14 amino acids. CDR3 sequence: CASSLVPSRYEQYF. The CDR3 bases are TGTGCCAGCAGCTTGGTGCCGAGTCGCTACGAGCAGTACTTC.

This chain connects TRBV27 to TRBJ2-7, with 9 bases aligning to TRBD2. V was pared by 8 bases and J by 6 bases, with 14 bases of the junction left unmatched. CDR1 is MNHEY, CDR2 SMNVEV, per germline (reference sequence). The CDR3 runs to 15 residues. The CDR3 nucleotides are TGTGCCAGCGTATGGCCTAGCGGGATATGGTCCGAGCAGTACTTC. This gives the protein CASVWPSGIWSEQYF.

This clone has just one count. V is TRBV27 and J is TRBJ1-5; maybe TRBD1 (6 bases). The CDR3 sequence is 14 residues long. The V gene's germline CDR1 is MNHEY and CDR2 SMNVEV (reference sequence). Trimming pared 2 bases from V and 6 bases from J, leaving 11 bases between. The CDR3 DNA sequence: TGTGCCAGCAGTTTAAGTCTAGGGGGTCAGCCCCAGCATTTT. The encoded protein is CASSLSLGGQPQHF.

The rearrangement joins TRBV7-9 to TRBJ2-7; maybe TRBD2 (6 bases). CDR3 size: 15 residues. V dropped 1 base and J dropped 2 bases, with 12 bases sitting between them. The germline V gene encodes CDR1 SEHNR and CDR2 FQNEAQ (reference sequence). Here the CDR3 reads CASSLGAGRAYEQYF. In nucleotides, the CDR3 is TGTGCCAGCAGCTTAGGGGCGGGGCGCGCCTACGAGCAGTACTTC.

The J gene is TRBJ2-5, the V gene TRBV2, with 9 bases fitting TRBD1. Trimming cost V 7 bases and J 2 bases; bases outside gene matches: 11. From germline, CDR1 is SNHLY and CDR2 FYNNEI. The CDR3 has 16 amino acids. CDR3: CASTPNRGLFQETQYF. The CDR3 DNA reads TGTGCCAGCACCCCAAACAGGGGGCTTTTTCAAGAGACCCAGTACTTC.

The chain recombines TRBV2 with TRBJ2-7, with no clear D. The V and J ends lost 6 bases and 0 bases respectively, with 9 bases between them. The CDR3 is 13 residues long. Germline V gene lookup returns CDR1 SNHLY and CDR2 FYNNEI. CDR3: CASRYRGSYEQYF. For the CDR3, the DNA is TGTGCCAGCAGATACCGAGGCTCCTACGAGCAGTACTTC.

The rearrangement links TRBV4-2 to TRBJ1-5; 7 bases agree with TRBD1. This CDR3 region has 17 residues. Germline trimming cut 2 bases from V and 0 bases from J; bases unmatched to any gene: 7. Germline V gene lookup returns CDR1 LGHNA and CDR2 YNFKEQ. The DNA of the CDR3 is TGTGCCAGCAGCCAACCCGGGACAGCCCATAGCAATCAGCCCCAGCATTTT. Residues: CASSQPGTAHSNQPQHF.

This rearrangement joins TRBV7-9 to TRBJ2-7, with TRBD1 as a possible D gene (5 bases). CDR1 SEHNR and CDR2 FQNEAQ come from the germline V gene (reference sequence). The V gene lost 5 bases and the J gene lost 5 bases, with 7 bases spanning the gap. This CDR3 spans 11 amino acids. Here the CDR3 DNA reads TGTGCCAGCAGCCAGGGTAACGAGCAGTACTTC. It codes for CASSQGNEQYF.

This clone was counted a few times. The rearrangement joins TRBV5-1 to TRBJ1-5; perhaps TRBD1 as D (5 bases). This CDR3 has 16 residues. Trimming stripped 1 base from V and 4 bases from J, with 15 bases between. CDR1 is SGHRS and CDR2 is YFSETQ in the germline V gene. The chain's CDR3 is CASSLSGEGGNQPQHF. CDR3 nucleotide sequence: TGCGCCAGCAGCTTGTCGGGGGAAGGTGGGAATCAGCCCCAGCATTTT.

The rearrangement links TRBV14 to TRBJ1-1, with D hard to call. Germline loops: CDR1 SGHDN, CDR2 FVKESK. This CDR3 is built from 13 residues. V was trimmed by 3 bases and J by 1 base, leaving 6 bases between them. CDR3 region: CASSQTRNTEAFF. The CDR3 DNA reads TGTGCCAGCAGCCAGACAAGGAACACTGAAGCTTTCTTT.